The clone carrying this TCR beta chain was found many times. The antigen is undetermined. The sample comes from a study of response to subunit inactivated influenza vaccine. General observations from the study: New T cells are recruited in small numbers by each seasonal influenza vaccination, according to the authors' suggestion.

MiXCR, applied by TCRdb to the RT-PCR reads, yields one record per CDR3 protein. This table holds almost 600,000 distinct CDR3 sequences, 14% found once. Trimming took off 4 bases at V and 6 bases at J, with 16 bases between the two ends. The CDR3 sequence is 16 residues long. The germline CDR1 and CDR2 sequences are MGHDK and SYGVNS. The sequence was obtained from a man in his fifties who received an inactivated influenza vaccine. The source material was PBMCs from blood, sampled approximately 13 days after vaccination. The rearrangement joins TRBV25-1 to TRBJ1-6; D possibly corresponds to TRBD1 (5 bases). Here the CDR3 DNA reads TGTGCCAGCAGTGGGCGCTCCGGGACCCTTAATTCACCCCTCCACTTT. Protein product: CASSGRSGTLNSPLHF.